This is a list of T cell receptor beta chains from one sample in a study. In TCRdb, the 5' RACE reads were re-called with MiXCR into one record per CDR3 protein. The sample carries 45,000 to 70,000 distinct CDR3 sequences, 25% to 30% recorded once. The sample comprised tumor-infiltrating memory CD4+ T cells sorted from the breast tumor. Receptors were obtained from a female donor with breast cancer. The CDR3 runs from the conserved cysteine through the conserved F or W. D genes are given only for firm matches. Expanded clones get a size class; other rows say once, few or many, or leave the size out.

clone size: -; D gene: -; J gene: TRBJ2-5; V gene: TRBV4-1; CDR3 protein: CASSRVAGNQETQYF; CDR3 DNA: TGCGCCAGCAGCCGTGTCGCGGGGAACCAAGAGACCCAGTACTTC
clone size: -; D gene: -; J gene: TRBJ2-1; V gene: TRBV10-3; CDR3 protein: CAISESYSSRRSSYNEQFF; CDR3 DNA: TGTGCCATCAGTGAGTCGTACTCTTCCCGTAGAAGCTCCTACAATGAGCAGTTCTTC
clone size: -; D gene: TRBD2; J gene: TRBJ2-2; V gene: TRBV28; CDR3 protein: CASSFFFRTSGRVNTGELFF; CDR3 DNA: TGTGCCAGCAGTTTCTTTTTTAGGACTAGCGGGAGGGTGAACACCGGGGAGCTGTTTTTT
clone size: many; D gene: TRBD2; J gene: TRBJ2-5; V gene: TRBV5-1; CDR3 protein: CASKSQRGGEETQYF; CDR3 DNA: TGCGCCAGCAAATCCCAGCGGGGTGGCGAGGAGACCCAGTACTTC
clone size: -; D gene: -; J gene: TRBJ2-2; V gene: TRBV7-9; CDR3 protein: CASSSYGGKGTGELFF; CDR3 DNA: TGTGCCAGCAGCTCCTACGGGGGTAAAGGCACCGGGGAGCTGTTTTTT
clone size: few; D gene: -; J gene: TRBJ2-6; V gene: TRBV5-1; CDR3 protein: CASSLESPGANVLTF; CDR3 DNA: TGCGCCAGCAGCTTGGAGTCCCCTGGGGCCAACGTCCTGACTTTC
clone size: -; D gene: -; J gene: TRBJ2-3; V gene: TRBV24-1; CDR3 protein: CATSEGGHTTDTQYF; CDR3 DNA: TGTGCCACCAGTGAGGGGGGACACACCACAGATACGCAGTATTTT
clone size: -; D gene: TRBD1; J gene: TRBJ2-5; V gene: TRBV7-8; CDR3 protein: CASSSGTGRETQYF; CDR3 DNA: TGTGCCAGCAGCTCGGGGACAGGGAGGGAGACCCAGTACTTC
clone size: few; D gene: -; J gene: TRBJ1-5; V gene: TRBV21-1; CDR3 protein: CASSSPDRDQPQHF; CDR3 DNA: TGTGCCAGCAGCTCGCCGGACAGGGACCAGCCCCAGCATTTT
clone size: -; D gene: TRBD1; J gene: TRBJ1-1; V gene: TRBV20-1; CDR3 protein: CSARQGDTEAFF; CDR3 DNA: TGCAGTGCCCGACAGGGGGACACTGAAGCTTTCTTT
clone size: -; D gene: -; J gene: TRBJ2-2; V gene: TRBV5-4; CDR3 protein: CASSSLEGLNTGELFF; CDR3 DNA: TGTGCCAGCAGCTCCTTGGAAGGCCTTAACACCGGGGAGCTGTTTTTT
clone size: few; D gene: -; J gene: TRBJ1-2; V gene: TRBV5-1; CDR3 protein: CASSLAIQGSSGYTF; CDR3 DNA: TGCGCCAGCAGCTTGGCGATACAGGGTTCGAGTGGCTACACCTTC
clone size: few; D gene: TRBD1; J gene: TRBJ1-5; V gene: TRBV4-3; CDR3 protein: CASSPRTGPDQPQHF; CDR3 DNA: TGCGCCAGCAGCCCAAGGACAGGGCCTGATCAGCCCCAGCATTTT
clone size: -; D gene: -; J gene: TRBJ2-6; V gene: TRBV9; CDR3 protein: CASSAQVSGANVLTF; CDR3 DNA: TGTGCCAGCAGCGCCCAGGTCTCTGGGGCCAACGTCCTGACTTTC
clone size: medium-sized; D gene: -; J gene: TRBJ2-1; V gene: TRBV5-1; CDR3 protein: CASSLEPANNEQFF; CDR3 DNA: TGCGCCAGCAGCTTGGAACCGGCAAACAATGAGCAGTTCTTC
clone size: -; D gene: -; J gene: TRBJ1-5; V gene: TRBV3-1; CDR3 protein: CASNQDLRGNQPQHF; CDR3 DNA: TGTGCCAGCAACCAAGATTTGAGGGGGAACCAGCCCCAGCATTTT
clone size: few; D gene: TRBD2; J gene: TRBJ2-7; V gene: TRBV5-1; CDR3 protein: CASSEGLAGASYEQYF; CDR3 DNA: TGCGCCAGCAGCGAGGGACTAGCGGGAGCCTCCTACGAGCAGTACTTC
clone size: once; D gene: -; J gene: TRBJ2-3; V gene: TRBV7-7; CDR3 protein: CASSQDGRRDTQYF; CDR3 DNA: TGTGCCAGCAGCCAAGATGGTAGAAGAGATACGCAGTATTTT
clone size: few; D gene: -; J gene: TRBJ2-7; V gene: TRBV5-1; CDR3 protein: CASSLKGDNEQYF; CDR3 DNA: TGCGCCAGCAGCTTAAAGGGGGACAACGAGCAGTACTTC
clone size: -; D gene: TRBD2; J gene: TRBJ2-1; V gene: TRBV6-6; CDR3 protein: CASRPTSGSFNEQFF; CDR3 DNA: TGTGCCAGCAGACCTACTAGCGGGAGCTTCAATGAGCAGTTCTTC
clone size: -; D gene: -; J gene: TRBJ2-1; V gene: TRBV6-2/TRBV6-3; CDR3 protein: CAIKEPGTSNPNEQFF; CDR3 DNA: TGTGCCATCAAAGAACCCGGGACTTCTAACCCCAATGAGCAGTTCTTC
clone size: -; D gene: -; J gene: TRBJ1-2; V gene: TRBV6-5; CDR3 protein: CASSYADGYAF; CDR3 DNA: TGTGCCAGCAGTTACGCCGATGGCTACGCCTTC
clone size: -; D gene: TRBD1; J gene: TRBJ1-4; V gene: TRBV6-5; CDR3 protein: CASSYPRTGPTNEKLFF; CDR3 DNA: TGTGCCAGCAGTTACCCGAGGACAGGTCCCACTAATGAAAAACTGTTTTTT
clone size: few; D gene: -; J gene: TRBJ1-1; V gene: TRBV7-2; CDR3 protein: CASSLNWGGTEAFF; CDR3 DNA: TGTGCCAGCAGCTTAAATTGGGGGGGGACTGAAGCTTTCTTT
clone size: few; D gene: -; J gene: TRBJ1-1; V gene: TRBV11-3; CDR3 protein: CASSLDYTEAFF; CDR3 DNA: TGTGCCAGCAGCTTAGATTACACTGAAGCTTTCTTT
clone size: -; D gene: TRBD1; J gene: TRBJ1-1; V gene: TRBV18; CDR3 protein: CASSSQTGEALEAFF; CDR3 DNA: TGTGCCAGCTCATCCCAAACAGGGGAGGCCTTAGAAGCTTTCTTT
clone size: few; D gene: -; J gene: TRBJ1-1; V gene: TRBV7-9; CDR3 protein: CASSLVSRASNTEAFF; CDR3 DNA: TGTGCCAGCAGCTTAGTCAGCCGGGCCTCGAACACTGAAGCTTTCTTT
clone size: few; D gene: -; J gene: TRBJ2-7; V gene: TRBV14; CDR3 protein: CASRRADSYEQYF; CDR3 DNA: TGTGCCAGCAGGAGGGCGGATTCCTACGAGCAGTACTTC
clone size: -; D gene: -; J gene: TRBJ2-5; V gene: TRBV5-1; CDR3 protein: CASSPRTVQETQYF; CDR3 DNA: TGCGCCAGCAGCCCCCGGACAGTACAAGAGACCCAGTACTTC
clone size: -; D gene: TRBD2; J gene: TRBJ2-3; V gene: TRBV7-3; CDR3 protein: CASSERGLAGADTQYF; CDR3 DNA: TGTGCCAGCAGTGAGAGGGGACTAGCGGGGGCAGATACGCAGTATTTT
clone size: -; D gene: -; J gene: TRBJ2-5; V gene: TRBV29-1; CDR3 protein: CSVAFSDRETQYF; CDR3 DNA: TGCAGCGTTGCGTTTAGCGACAGAGAGACCCAGTACTTC
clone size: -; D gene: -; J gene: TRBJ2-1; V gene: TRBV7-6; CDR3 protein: CASSLVAGGHNEQFF; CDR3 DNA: TGTGCCAGCAGCTTAGTAGCAGGTGGTCACAATGAGCAGTTCTTC
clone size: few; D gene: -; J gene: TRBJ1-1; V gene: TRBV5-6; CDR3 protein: CASSFDKDTEAFF; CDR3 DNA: TGTGCCAGCAGCTTCGACAAAGACACTGAAGCTTTCTTT